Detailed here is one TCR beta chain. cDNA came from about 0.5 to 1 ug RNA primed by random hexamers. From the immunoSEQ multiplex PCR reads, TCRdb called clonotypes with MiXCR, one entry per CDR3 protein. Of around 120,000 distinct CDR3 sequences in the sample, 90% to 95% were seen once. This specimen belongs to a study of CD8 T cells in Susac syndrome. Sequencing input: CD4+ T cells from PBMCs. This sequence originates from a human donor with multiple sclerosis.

This chain's CDR3 is CASSVFGSGITGELFF. As DNA, the CDR3 is TGTGCCAGCAGTGTGTTCGGGAGCGGGATCACCGGGGAGCTGTTTTTT. The chain employs TRBV25-1 and TRBJ2-2, with 7 bases identical to TRBD2. The V gene's germline CDR1 is MGHDK and CDR2 SYGVNS. V lost 4 bases to trimming and J lost 4 bases; unmatched junction nucleotides: 9. The length of the CDR3 is 16 residues.